The T cell receptor beta chain described here comes from a study of cytomegalovirus exposure and HLA in healthy donors (dated by TCRdb to about 2017). Broadly, across the study: An earlier analysis of several hundred of the donors reported approximately 270 Gb of sequence data and some 100 million unique TCR beta sequences from some 180 million T cells. In a later genetic analysis, genome-wide SNP genotypes for about 55% of the roughly 670 donors were used, and that subset was treated as a discovery cohort. The study used immunosequencing to profile the T cell repertoires of approximately 640 subjects and linked those repertoires to cytomegalovirus serostatus. Among roughly 400 genotyped donors of the cohort, an average of about 240,000 unique TCR beta nucleotide sequences were sequenced per donor, around 18% of them non-productive. The later analysis used no new phenotypic data to find candidate immune exposures, relying instead on TCR beta sequences and their occurrence across donors. To predict cytomegalovirus infection status, the study combined high-throughput TCR immunosequencing, statistical association of individual TCRs with disease status, and machine learning. Donor age, sex, ethnicity and CMV serostatus were collected together with the repertoire data. Besides the first cohort of hundreds of subjects, a separate validation cohort made up of 90 to 150 different subjects was used. Typing coverage differed by locus: A, B, C, DRB1 and DQB1 were typed in roughly 620-630 donors, DQA1 in 500 to 550, DPA1 in around 580, and DPB1 in around 490. In a later analysis, previously published TCR beta repertoires from fewer than 750 donors were re-analyzed and high-resolution HLA genotyping was added so that TCR occurrence patterns could be studied. All discovery cohort repertoires had been generated on a single sequencing platform. About 280 gigabases of sequencing data and around 88 million unique TCR sequences made up an early release that covered several hundred HLA-typed donors. Both class I and class II loci were covered by HLA typing, at four-digit resolution. In an earlier analysis of several hundred of the donors, high-throughput TCR beta sequencing was used to judge whether each TCR beta V gene segment behaved as functional or pseudogenic. Among the approximately 420 genotyped donors, approximately 82% belonged to the genetic ancestry cluster associated with self-reported Caucasian donors. The aim of the study was to test whether cataloging public T cell receptors could identify signatures of past pathogen exposure. About 5 DR-DQ haplotypes were handled as single units for association and clustering, since linkage in the cohort was strong. The paper as a whole reports these results and caveats: In both the original and validation cohorts, the classifier was reported to diagnose cytomegalovirus status with high specificity and sensitivity. In vitro tests confirmed that three of the cytomegalovirus-associated TCR beta chains recognize cytomegalovirus antigens. The earlier analysis of almost 600 of the donors excluded approximately 17 rarely observed V segments, including chromosome 9 orphons, because counts were too low. Presence/absence analyses assumed roughly uniform sequencing depth across donors, an assumption that may not hold. Correlated functional status among segregating V segments might reflect linkage disequilibrium, but an unknown experimental factor could not be ruled out. A later genetic analysis reported fewer N-insertions in productive TCRs among donors in an Asian-associated ancestry cluster than the roughly 690-donor mean. Across donors, most TCR sequences were observed very rarely, whereas some public TCRs were present in many individuals. In a later analysis, TCR association rates were found to vary across HLA loci, with the most associated TCRs seen for DRB1 alleles and the fewest for HLA-C alleles. Some IMGT-functional V segments, including TRBV6-2 and TRBV6-3, could not be distinguished by the 87-base-pair reads and were therefore excluded. In a later analysis, several top co-occurrence clusters were reported to appear linked to parvovirus B19, influenza, CMV and Epstein-Barr virus. When HLA alleles, especially DR and DQ, strongly co-occurred, TCR associations were difficult to assign to individual alleles. Specific HLA alleles were associated with 15,000 to 20,000 TCR beta sequences at a false discovery rate of 0.05 in a later analysis. A cluster of highly shared sequence variants was judged likely to be a technical artifact of the sequencing pipeline. The study listed around 160 TCR beta chains as associated with cytomegalovirus. CMV serostatus was the only immune exposure information available for the cohort. Because HLA typing was missing for some donors at each locus, association tests included only the typed subset. A later analysis found that HLA-associated TCR beta chains were more clonally expanded and had lower generation probabilities than equally common non-associated chains. V-gene and J-gene trimming of TCR beta chains was associated with a missense DCLRE1C variant in a later genetic analysis, and the association was replicated in an independent cohort. It was suggested by the authors that the approach could potentially be generalized to other disease states and immunological phenotypes. Only TCR beta chains were sequenced in this cohort, and the absence of alpha or paired-chain data limited detectable features. A further reported finding was that TCR beta sequences accurately predicted the HLA-A and HLA-B alleles for most subjects in the first cohort. A later analysis found that most CMV-associated TCR beta chains appeared HLA-restricted, with HLA associations seemingly driven largely by CMV exposure. An earlier analysis of 587 of the donors showed that most TCR beta V segments appeared in productive rearrangements either about 87% or about 30% of the time, which broadly matched IMGT annotations.

Measured from the cysteine to the phenylalanine, the CDR3 is 14 residues long. Only CDR3 DNA remains: 42 bases, in frame from the first base. Reading the germline V gene (reference sequence) gives CDR1 LNHDA and CDR2 SQIVND. V drops 1 base and J drops 4 bases, leaving 10 bases in between. The cohort was made up of roughly 670 healthy bone marrow donors. All cohort members were sampled while nominally healthy, although unrecorded immune exposures were likely present. The donor tested CMV seropositive, placing the donor among the 250 to 350 seropositive members of the cohort. A peripheral blood sample was provided by each donor, and peripheral blood mononuclear cells were used for TCR beta sequencing. The Qiagen DNeasy Blood Extraction Kit was used to extract genomic DNA from the blood cell samples. In regard to this clone: The clone's antigen remains unknown. Per-base qualities were not stored, and no clone one base away is much larger.

Library method: the immunoSEQ multiplex PCR assay. For the multiplex PCR, a mixture combining 60 forward primers for TCR Vbeta segments and 13 reverse primers for TCR Jbeta segments was used. Amplification of the CDR3 region of rearranged TCR beta genes was performed with a multiplex PCR assay on genomic DNA. The amplified TCR beta libraries were sequenced on the Illumina HiSeq System as 87-base-pair reads. From the authors' description of their analysis: In a later analysis, tens of millions of unique TCR beta chains were counted across the roughly 610 repertoires, and approximately 9.9 million of these chains were shared by at least two donors. A nearest-neighbor algorithm error-corrected the raw reads and collapsed the reads into unique sequences, merging closely related sequences to remove PCR and sequencing errors. To assign V, D and J gene segments, CDR3 sequences were aligned to IMGT reference sequences. For a sequence to be retained, at least a six-nucleotide match to both a V gene segment and a J gene segment was required. A rearrangement was called productive if the CDR3 had no stop codons and remained in frame with V and J, and every other rearrangement was called non-productive. CDR3 was defined according to IMGT convention as the region running from the second conserved V-encoded cysteine to the conserved J-encoded phenylalanine. In an earlier analysis of 550 to 650 of the donors, sequences lacking an unambiguous match to a single V gene segment were excluded. An earlier analysis of a few hundred of the donors classified V segments as functional when productive rearrangements were above 56.7% and as segregating when the standard deviation between donors was above 5%. A statistical classification framework was built for diagnosing cytomegalovirus status from the catalog of TCR beta chain sequences. In a later analysis, TCR nucleotide sequences were compared against IMGT/GENE-DB human TR gene sequences so that V and J genes could be assigned. The TCRdist pipeline was used in a later analysis to assign CDR3 sequences and most-parsimonious VDJ recombination scenarios. A later analysis defined each TCR beta chain by its CDR3 amino acid sequence plus V-gene family, and excluded reads lacking a unique V-gene family. A later analysis removed nearly 600 highly shared, low-generation-probability nucleotide sequences to deal with suspected cross-contamination and a sequencing artifact. In a later analysis, a clonal expansion index was calculated for each public chain from normalized within-repertoire ranks of inferred template counts. A later analysis computed generation probabilities with a VDJ recombination model fitted to out-of-frame rearrangements, and checked the results against IGoR. In a later analysis, hypergeometric tests were used to score TCR-TCR, TCR-HLA and TCR-CMV co-occurrence, with a repertoire-size bias correction applied to TCR pairs. To estimate false discovery rates, a later analysis permuted the HLA or CMV assignments 20 times. In a later analysis, co-occurring TCRs were grouped with DBSCAN, and TCRdist sequence similarity was added when clustering was performed within HLA-allele-positive subsets. For co-occurrence clustering, repertoires with fewer than 30,000 or more than 120,000 public chains were excluded, along with four or five repertoires with anomalous nucleotide sharing. TCRdb's version of the immuneACCESS table is confined to in-frame rearrangements and falls short of the full clone set. An unresolved V gene accounts for under half of the shortfall where checked; the remainder is of unknown origin. V and J calls and clone size follow that table, whereas D and trimming were derived from the DNA. In this sample the table shows roughly 110,000 clones, about 75% of which occur a single time. Of the sample, 2.5% to 3.5% falls within the top ten clones.

The source material was PBMCs. The chain is encoded by TRBV19 joined to TRBJ1-1, and perhaps TRBD1 as D gene, on 6 matching bases. The sequence came from a male donor in good health and CMV-seropositive. The CDR3 reads CASSIVQGATEAFF. The base sequence is TGTGCCAGTAGTATAGTACAGGGTGCCACTGAAGCTTTCTTT.